This TCR beta chain comes out of a study of blood T cell repertoires in COVID-19. All enrollees were about 18 to 95 years old and from about 24 US areas. Donors were grouped by their self-reported clinical history. V was pared by 5 bases and J by 0 bases, with 10 bases of the junction left unmatched. The CDR3 covers 17 residues. CDR1 is SGHRS and CDR2 is YFSETQ in the germline V gene. This clone appeared a few times. Libraries were prepared by immunoSEQ multiplex PCR; TCRdb keeps only in-frame clonotypes and omits some of them. The sample has 150,000 to 200,000 clones; 65% to 80% are singletons. This TCR came from a woman in her forties or fifties with acute COVID-19. The specimen was PBMCs or T cells enriched from blood (not recorded which). This chain uses TRBV5-1 with TRBJ1-3; TRBD1 matches 8 bases. CDR3 region: CASRPGTGGYSGNTIYF. The CDR3 DNA reads TGCGCCAGCAGACCCGGTACAGGGGGTTACTCTGGAAACACCATATATTTT.